These 27 T cell receptor beta chains share one sample of origin, sequenced in a study of low-dose radiotherapy and immunotherapy resistance in tumors. Primers targeting TRAV and TRBV primed first-strand cDNA, covering alpha and beta chains. With a constant-region primer and a V-primer adapter, TCRs were subjected to roughly 20 PCR cycles of amplification. MiXCR, run by TCRdb on the reads, gives a single entry per CDR3 protein. The data show tens of thousands of distinct CDR3 sequences, with over 15% seen just once and about 2.8% held by the top ten. Time point in this sample: before trial treatment. The sample was PBMCs, taken before treatment. These receptors all come from a male donor with prostate cancer.

This clonotype was picked up many times. The rearrangement joins TRBV6-2 or TRBV6-3 to TRBJ1-4; a weak D match, TRBD1 (5 bases). The CDR3 sequence is 15 residues long. Germline V gives CDR1 MNHEY, CDR2 SVGEGT. V was cut by 5 bases and J by 8 bases, with 18 bases left in between. The CDR3 protein is CASSEPGFGAEKLFF. The CDR3 DNA sequence: TGTGCCAGCAGTGAACCGGGATTTGGGGCAGAAAAACTGTTTTTT.

This clonotype was recorded many times. V gene TRBV29-1 combines with J gene TRBJ2-5; 8 bases fit TRBD1. Trimming cost V 7 bases and J 4 bases; bases outside gene matches: 5. The germline V gene encodes CDR1 SQVTM and CDR2 ANQGSEA. The length of the CDR3 is 12 residues. The CDR3 DNA reads as TGCAGCGCGGACAGGGCGGGAGAGACCCAGTACTTC. It yields the protein CSADRAGETQYF.

This clonotype was found a few times. In DNA, the CDR3 is TGCGCCAGCAGCCCTCGGGACAGCGATTCACCCCTCCACTTT. Translated, it gives CASSPRDSDSPLHF. The chain uses TRBV5-1 and TRBJ1-6, with TRBD1 matching over 7 bases. The J segment lost 8 bases and the V segment lost 4 bases, leaving 6 bases of the junction unmatched. Germline CDR1 reads SGHRS; CDR2 reads YFSETQ. The CDR3 has 14 amino acids.

This clonotype was recorded many times. The rearrangement links TRBV12-3 or TRBV12-4 to TRBJ2-3, with D perhaps given as TRBD1 or TRBD2 (6 bases each). The length of the CDR3 is 15 residues. Trimming shortened V by 3 bases and J by 5 bases, and 15 bases separated the two germline ends. The CDR3, as DNA: TGTGCCAGCAGTTTGTACGGGGGCTTCCAAGATACGCAGTATTTT. This codes for CASSLYGGFQDTQYF.

This clonotype appeared many times. The chain couples TRBV19 to TRBJ2-7; 7 nucleotides agree with TRBD1. The germline V gene encodes CDR1 LNHDA and CDR2 SQIVND (reference sequence). The V gene end was trimmed by 7 bases and the J gene end by 5 bases; junction bases not matched to a gene: 8. CDR3 length equals 13 residues. For the CDR3, the DNA is TGTGCCAGTAAGGTGACAGGGCATCACGAGCAGTACTTC. Protein product: CASKVTGHHEQYF. Looking up the rest from reference TRBV19 and TRBJ2-7 gives the full variable domain: DGGITQSPKYLFRKEGQNVTLSCEQNLNHDAMYWYRQDPGQGLRLIYYSQIVNDFQKGDIAEGYSVSREKKESFPLTVTSAQKNPTAFYLCASKVTGHHEQYFGPGTRLTVT.

This clonotype appeared many times. The rearrangement joins TRBV20-1 to TRBJ2-7; 10 bases are shared with TRBD2. Germline CDR1 reads DFQATT; CDR2 reads SNEGSKA (reference sequence). The CDR3 has 15 amino acids. The trim removed 6 bases at V and 3 bases at J, leaving 11 bases unmatched. CDR3 loop: CSATPFSGGIYEQYF. The CDR3 nucleotides are TGCAGTGCCACCCCTTTTAGCGGGGGGATCTACGAGCAGTACTTC.

The table lists this clonotype with a few counts. The V call is TRBV28, the J call TRBJ2-3; D is unclear. With 6 bases removed from V and 3 bases from J, the gap between germline ends came to 16 bases. The CDR3 runs to 15 residues. CDR1 is MDHEN, CDR2 SYDVKM, per germline. The CDR3 region is CASSLPGQRTDTQYF. DNA of the CDR3: TGTGCCAGCAGCTTACCGGGCCAAAGGACAGATACGCAGTATTTT.

This chain uses TRBV5-6 with TRBJ1-2, with D possibly TRBD1 on 5 matching bases. This CDR3 comprises 15 residues. Germline values: CDR1 SGHDT, CDR2 YYEEEE. V lost 3 bases, J lost 4 bases, and 16 bases lay in between. The CDR3 reads CASSWGRARGYGYTF. Here the CDR3 DNA reads TGTGCCAGCAGCTGGGGCCGGGCCCGAGGCTATGGCTACACCTTC.

This clonotype was seen repeatedly, ten times or more. This chain joins TRBV30 and TRBJ2-1, with D tentatively TRBD1 (5 bases). Trimming shortened V by 6 bases and J by 8 bases, and 20 bases separated the two germline ends. The CDR3 totals 14 residues. CDR1 is GTSNPN, CDR2 SVGIG, per germline (reference sequence). The DNA for the CDR3 is TGTGCCTGTTCCTCCCGACAGTCATACGATGAGCAGTTCTTC. Amino acids: CACSSRQSYDEQFF.

This clonotype was seen ten or more times. V is TRBV4-1 and J is TRBJ2-1, with a weak D call TRBD2 (7 bases). CDR1 and CDR2 (germline): MGHRA, YSYEKL. Trimming pared 4 bases from V and 9 bases from J, leaving 28 bases between. The CDR3 is 18 amino acids. The CDR3 reads CASSLEVGRGPSSGEQFF. The CDR3 DNA follows: TGCGCCAGCAGCCTCGAGGTGGGGCGGGGGCCTTCCTCGGGTGAGCAGTTCTTC.

By share, this clonotype counts as medium-sized. The chain combines TRBV7-2 with TRBJ2-3, with D uncertain. This CDR3 spans 14 amino acids. The V gene's germline CDR1 is SGHTA and CDR2 FQGNSA. Trimming removed 1 base from V and 7 bases from J, with 12 bases in between. This chain's CDR3 is CASSLVGQANTQYF. As DNA, the CDR3 is TGTGCCAGCAGCTTAGTCGGCCAAGCTAATACGCAGTATTTT.

This clonotype was counted many times. The genes are TRBV7-6 and TRBJ2-5, with D tentatively TRBD1 or TRBD2 (5 bases each). Per the germline V gene, CDR1 is SGHVS and CDR2 is FNYEAQ. CDR3 length equals 19 residues. V lost 5 bases, J lost 2 bases, and 27 bases lay in between. The DNA for the CDR3 is TGTGCCAGCAGCACCGGGACGACCGGCGTCTTGACTCCACAAGAGACCCAGTACTTC. Translating gives CASSTGTTGVLTPQETQYF. The full variable domain, in which reference TRBV7-6 and TRBJ2-5 provide the parts outside the CDR3, is GAGVSQSPRYKVTKRGQDVALRCDPISGHVSLYWYRQALGQGPEFLTYFNYEAQQDKSGLPNDRFSAERPEGSISTLTIQRTEQRDSAMYRCASSTGTTGVLTPQETQYFGPGTRLLVL.

V is TRBV7-3 and J is TRBJ2-7; possibly TRBD1 for D (5 bases). V was pared by 5 bases and J by 5 bases, with 13 bases between. CDR1 and CDR2 from the germline V gene are SGHTA and FQGTGA. The length of the CDR3 is 13 residues. CDR3 region: CASSRTGTDEQYF. Here the CDR3 DNA reads TGTGCCAGCAGCCGCACAGGTACCGACGAGCAGTACTTC.

In this sample, this clonotype turned up many times. The rearrangement joins TRBV10-3 to TRBJ1-5; the D is unclear. The germline V gene encodes CDR1 ENHRY and CDR2 SYGVKD. Trimming took 0 bases from V and 6 from J, leaving 6 bases between them. This CDR3 spans 13 amino acids. This CDR3 reads CAISESEGQPQHF. CDR3 nucleotide sequence: TGTGCCATCAGTGAGTCGGAGGGTCAGCCCCAGCATTTT.

Concerning this clonotype itself: Possible read error: a much larger clone is one base away. The rearrangement joins TRBV4-3 to TRBJ1-5, with D uncertain. Trimming left V 5 bases short and J 4 bases short, with 15 bases between. The CDR3 has 15 residues. CDR1 is LGHNA, CDR2 YSLEER, per germline. CDR3 coding DNA: TGCGCCAGCAGCTACCTGATAGGGAGAAATCAGCCCCAGCATTTT. Its protein is CASSYLIGRNQPQHF.

This clonotype occurred many times. This chain connects TRBV14 to TRBJ2-3, with D possibly being TRBD1 or TRBD2 (6 bases each). Germline V CDR1 and CDR2: SGHDN, FVKESK. V was pared by 0 bases and J by 2 bases, with 18 bases between. This CDR3 is built from 18 residues. The CDR3 DNA reads as TGTGCCAGCAGCCAAGATCTTAGGGCCCGGGGGCCCACAGATACGCAGTATTTT. Translated, it gives CASSQDLRARGPTDTQYF.

The table lists this clonotype with many counts. The V and J genes are TRBV5-1 and TRBJ1-1, with a tentative D call TRBD1 (6 bases). The V gene lost 3 bases and the J gene lost 10 bases, with 22 bases spanning the gap. Germline V gene lookup returns CDR1 SGHRS and CDR2 YFSETQ. This CDR3 region has 15 residues. CDR3 protein: CASSSAASGVRGAFF. CDR3 DNA: TGCGCCAGCAGCTCAGCCGCCTCAGGGGTAAGGGGAGCTTTCTTT.

As concerns this clonotype: The likely explanation is a read error, given a far larger clone one base away. The CDR3 bases are TGTGCCAGCAGTTACTCGCGCAGGGGCGACTATGGCTACACCTTC. This encodes CASSYSRRGDYGYTF. V gene TRBV6-5 combines with J gene TRBJ1-2; D might be TRBD1 (6 bases). The CDR3 is 15 amino acids. Germline assignment: CDR1 MNHEY and CDR2 SVGAGI. The V and J ends lost 0 bases and 3 bases respectively, with 11 bases between them.

This clonotype was picked up many times. The chain recombines TRBV29-1 with TRBJ1-1; no clear D gene. The CDR3 has 14 amino acids. Germline loops: CDR1 SQVTM, CDR2 ANQGSEA. The ends were cut back, 5 bases at V and 4 bases at J, with 17 bases in the middle. In DNA, the CDR3 is TGCAGCGTTTATGTGTTCGGGGTCGGCACTGAAGCTTTCTTT. Encoded protein: CSVYVFGVGTEAFF.

This clonotype has a count of ten or more. This chain uses TRBV2 with TRBJ2-5; 8 bases match TRBD1. Unmatched junction bases numbered 11, after V lost 6 bases and J lost 5 bases. The CDR3 loop spans 15 amino acids. The germline V gene has CDR1 SNHLY and CDR2 FYNNEI. The CDR3: CASRRQGLPGETQYF. The CDR3 nucleotides are TGTGCCAGCAGGAGACAGGGGCTCCCGGGGGAGACCCAGTACTTC.

The table lists this clonotype with many counts. The V gene is TRBV6-5, the J gene TRBJ1-6; D remains ambiguous. This CDR3 is built from 13 residues. Between the trimmed V and J ends, which lost 6 bases and 4 bases, there was a span of 7 bases. Per germline, CDR1 MNHEY and CDR2 SVGAGI. In nucleotides, the CDR3 is TGTGCCAGCAGCCTACAGTATAATTCACCCCTCCACTTT. Translation: CASSLQYNSPLHF.

The table lists this clonotype with many counts. CDR3 in DNA: TGTGCCAGCAGCTTAGGCAGCAGGGCGAAAGATACGCAGTATTTT. Protein: CASSLGSRAKDTQYF. The V and J genes are TRBV11-2 and TRBJ2-3; possible D gene TRBD1, 5 bases. The V gene's germline CDR1 is SGHAT and CDR2 FQNNGV. This CDR3 has 15 residues. Trimming left V 1 base short and J 5 bases short, with 13 bases between.

This clonotype was recorded at least ten times. CDR3 nucleotide sequence: TGCAGTGCTAGAGGATTGGACATCTACAATGAGCAGTTCTTC. It specifies CSARGLDIYNEQFF. The V gene is TRBV20-1, the J gene TRBJ2-1, with D perhaps matching TRBD1 (5 bases). The CDR3 consists of 14 residues. Germline CDR1 is DFQATT and CDR2 is SNEGSKA (reference sequence). V lost 1 base and J lost 3, with 10 bases in between.

This clonotype was recorded many times. The chain employs TRBV20-1 and TRBJ2-5; either TRBD1 or TRBD2 may fit D (5 bases each). The CDR3 loop spans 16 amino acids. Trimming left V 3 bases short and J 0 bases short, with 17 bases between. CDR1 DFQATT and CDR2 SNEGSKA come from the germline V gene (reference sequence). CDR3 loop: CSASQGSGGHQETQYF. CDR3 in DNA: TGCAGTGCTAGTCAGGGAAGCGGAGGACACCAAGAGACCCAGTACTTC.

In its sample, this clonotype was seen many times. The chain links TRBV5-8 to TRBJ2-1; maybe TRBD2 (5 bases). CDR1 and CDR2 from the germline V gene are SGHTS and YDEGEE. The CDR3 has 15 amino acids. Trimming cost V 4 bases and J 5 bases, with 16 bases left between them. The CDR3 DNA is TGTGCCAGCAGCCCCGGGGTCACCACCCACAATGAGCAGTTCTTC. It translates to CASSPGVTTHNEQFF.

There are many counts of this clonotype. The chain recombines TRBV13 with TRBJ2-5; D is undetermined. Germline V CDR1 and CDR2: PRHDT, FYEKMQ (reference sequence). V gave up 4 bases and J gave up 1 base, with 10 bases separating them. The CDR3 is made up of 14 amino acids. As DNA, the CDR3 is TGTGCCAGCAGCTCCCGACGGGCCCAAGAGACCCAGTACTTC. This translates into CASSSRRAQETQYF.

There are many counts of this clonotype. The chain is built from TRBV19 and TRBJ1-2, with D unresolved. The CDR3 consists of 16 residues. Germline V CDR1 and CDR2: LNHDA, SQIVND (reference sequence). V lost 3 bases and J 5 bases, leaving 19 bases between the germline ends. Here the CDR3 reads CASSMRRRGSRYGYTF. In DNA, the CDR3 is TGTGCCAGTAGTATGCGTCGCCGGGGATCAAGATATGGCTACACCTTC.